The clone carrying this TCR beta chain showed up just a few times. The PCR contained 60 Vbeta and 13 Jbeta primers. The method was immunoSEQ multiplex PCR; TCRdb's version includes in-frame clones alone and lacks a portion of them. This sample has about 160,000 clones, with about 75% found just once. The data belong to a study of cytomegalovirus exposure and HLA in healthy donors. Study-level background: Of all 400 or so donors who were genotyped, under 90% belonged to the Caucasian-associated ancestry cluster.

The CDR3 has 14 residues. Germline assignment: CDR1 SGHAT and CDR2 FQNNGV. With 5 bases removed from V and 5 bases from J, the gap between germline ends came to 15 bases. The sample taken for sequencing was PBMCs. J is TRBJ2-5 and V is TRBV11-2, with a weak D call TRBD2 (5 bases). This sequence was found in a female donor in good health and CMV-seronegative. CDR3: CASSPPGIGETQYF. CDR3 sequence (DNA): TGTGCCAGCAGCCCCCCCGGGATCGGGGAGACCCAGTACTTC.